The entry below describes one T cell receptor (beta chain). The record originates from a study of cytomegalovirus exposure and HLA in healthy donors. The primer mix had 60 Vbeta and 13 Jbeta primers. The protocol was immunoSEQ multiplex PCR, while the TCRdb copy is restricted to in-frame clones and leaves out a portion. The sample has 90,000 to 120,000 clones, approximately 72% seen once. This TCR came from a male donor in good health and CMV-seropositive. What was sequenced was PBMCs.

The CDR3 sequence: CASSLTPSGGDTQYF. CDR3 coding DNA: TGTGCCAGCAGCTTAACGCCTTCGGGGGGAGATACGCAGTATTTT. This sequence joins TRBV7-9 and TRBJ2-3; 7 bases match TRBD2. Germline assignment: CDR1 SEHNR and CDR2 FQNEAQ (reference sequence). This CDR3 comprises 15 residues. Unmatched junction bases numbered 7, after V lost 2 bases and J lost 5 bases.